This T cell receptor beta chain appears in the sequencing data of a study of T cells in localized non-small cell lung cancer. Study-wide results and caveats: Higher blood T cell density tracked longer overall survival. Adjacent lung held a median around 56 of the top 100 tumor clones.

A note on this clone: The antigen remains undetermined.

Measured with immunoSEQ multiplex PCR; TCRdb has only the in-frame clones, and not every one. The sample shows 35,000 to 40,000 clones, roughly 92% of them seen only once. There are 17 residues in the CDR3. Germline loops: CDR1 SGDLS, CDR2 YYNGEE. Trimming took off 4 bases at V and 1 base at J, with 17 bases between the two ends. The gene calls are TRBV9 and TRBJ1-4; a possible D gene is TRBD1 (6 bases). The receptor comes from a female donor over 55 with stage I lung adenocarcinoma. The specimen was peripheral blood, collected before any cancer treatment. In nucleotides, the CDR3 is TGTGCCAGCAGCCCCCCCTCAAGAGGGGGAACTAATGAAAAACTGTTTTTT. It yields the protein CASSPPSRGGTNEKLFF.